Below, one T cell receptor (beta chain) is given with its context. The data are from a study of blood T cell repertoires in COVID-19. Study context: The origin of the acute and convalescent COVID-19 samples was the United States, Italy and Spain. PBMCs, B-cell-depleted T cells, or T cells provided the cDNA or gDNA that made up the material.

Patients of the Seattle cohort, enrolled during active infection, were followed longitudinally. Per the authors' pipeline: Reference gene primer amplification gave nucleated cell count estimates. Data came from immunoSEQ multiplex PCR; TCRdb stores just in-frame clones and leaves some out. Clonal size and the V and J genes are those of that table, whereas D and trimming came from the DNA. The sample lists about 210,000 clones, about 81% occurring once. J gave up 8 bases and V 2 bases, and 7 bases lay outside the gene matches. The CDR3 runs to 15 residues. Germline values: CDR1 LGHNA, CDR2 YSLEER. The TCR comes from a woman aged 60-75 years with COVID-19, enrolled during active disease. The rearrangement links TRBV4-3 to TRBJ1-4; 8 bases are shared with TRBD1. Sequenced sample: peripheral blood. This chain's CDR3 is CASSQSNRGWEKLFF. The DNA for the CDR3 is TGCGCCAGCAGCCAAAGTAACAGGGGGTGGGAAAAACTGTTTTTT.